Below, one T cell receptor (beta chain) is given with its context. The record originates from a study of blood T cell repertoires in COVID-19. This CDR3 is built from 15 residues. Germline loops: CDR1 MNHEY, CDR2 SVGAGI. Trimming shortened V by 7 bases and J by 4 bases, and 19 bases separated the two germline ends. Adults between roughly 18 and 95 years of age took part from more than 20 US areas. The table came from immunoSEQ multiplex PCR; TCRdb's copy has only in-frame clones and leaves some out. The sample contains a few hundred thousand clones, 84% of which appear only once. The chain is built from TRBV6-5 and TRBJ1-2; possible D gene TRBD1, 5 bases. The specimen sequenced was PBMCs or T cells enriched from blood (not recorded which). This sequence originates from a man aged 50-59 years who had recovered from COVID-19. In nucleotides, the CDR3 is TGTGCCAGCACCCACGGGGGACTGGTGGGCTATGGCTACACCTTC. This codes for CASTHGGLVGYGYTF.